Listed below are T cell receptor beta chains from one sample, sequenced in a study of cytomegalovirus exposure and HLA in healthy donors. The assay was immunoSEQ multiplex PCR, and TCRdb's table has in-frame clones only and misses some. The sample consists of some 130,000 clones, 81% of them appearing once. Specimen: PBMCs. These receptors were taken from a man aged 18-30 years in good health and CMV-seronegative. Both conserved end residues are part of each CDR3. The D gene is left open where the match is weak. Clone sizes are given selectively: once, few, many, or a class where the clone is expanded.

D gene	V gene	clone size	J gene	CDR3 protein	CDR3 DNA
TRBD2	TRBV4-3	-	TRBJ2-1	CASSQEAGGSYNEQFF	TGCGCCAGCAGCCAAGAGGCGGGGGGATCCTACAATGAGCAGTTCTTC
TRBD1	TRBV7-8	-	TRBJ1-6	CASSLVRGQPTVVSPLHF	TGTGCCAGCAGCTTAGTAAGGGGACAGCCGACTGTAGTTTCACCCCTCCACTTT
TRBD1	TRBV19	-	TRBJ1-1	CASSPGQVRNTEAFF	TGTGCCAGTAGCCCCGGACAGGTCCGGAACACTGAAGCTTTCTTT
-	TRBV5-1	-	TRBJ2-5	CASSLVLETQYF	TGCGCCAGCAGCTTGGTTCTGGAGACCCAGTACTTC
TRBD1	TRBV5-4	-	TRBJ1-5	CASSQGDRGNNQPQHF	TGTGCCAGCAGCCAAGGGGACAGGGGGAATAATCAGCCCCAGCATTTT
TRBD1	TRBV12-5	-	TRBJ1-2	CASGLGTGGHGYTF	TGTGCTAGTGGTTTGGGGACAGGGGGCCATGGCTACACCTTC
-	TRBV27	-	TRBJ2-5	CASSGAGRPQETQYF	TGTGCCAGCAGTGGGGCGGGGAGACCGCAAGAGACCCAGTACTTC
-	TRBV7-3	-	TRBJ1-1	CASSELVNTEAFF	TGTGCCAGCAGCGAACTTGTTAACACTGAAGCTTTCTTT
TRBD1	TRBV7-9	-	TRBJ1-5	CASSRTGGDQPQHF	TGTGCCAGCAGCCGGACAGGGGGAGATCAGCCCCAGCATTTT
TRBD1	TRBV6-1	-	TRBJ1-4	CASSERGDRLATNEKLFF	TGTGCCAGCAGTGAAAGGGGGGACAGGTTGGCGACTAATGAAAAACTGTTTTTT
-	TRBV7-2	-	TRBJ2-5	CASSPGQSKETQYF	TGTGCCAGCAGCCCCGGACAGTCGAAAGAGACCCAGTACTTC
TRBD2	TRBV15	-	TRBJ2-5	CATSRGGGTREETQYF	TGTGCCACCAGCAGAGGGGGGGGGACTCGCGAAGAGACCCAGTACTTC
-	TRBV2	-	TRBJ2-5	CASRVTRQETQYF	TGTGCCAGCAGGGTGACTAGGCAAGAGACCCAGTACTTC
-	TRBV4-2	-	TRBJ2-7	CASSQDGNPGYEQYF	TGTGCCAGCAGCCAAGATGGAAATCCAGGCTACGAGCAGTACTTC
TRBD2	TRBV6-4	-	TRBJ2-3	CASKTSGGSTDTQYF	TGTGCCAGCAAGACTAGCGGGGGGAGCACAGATACGCAGTATTTT
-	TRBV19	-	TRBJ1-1	CASSIVSGGTEAFF	TGTGCCAGTAGTATAGTTTCGGGAGGCACTGAAGCTTTCTTT
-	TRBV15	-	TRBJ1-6	CATSTGGLSTSSGSPLHF	TGTGCCACCAGCACTGGGGGACTGTCGACCAGCAGTGGTTCACCCCTCCACTTT
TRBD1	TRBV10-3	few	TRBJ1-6	CAISGQGERSPLHF	TGTGCCATCAGTGGACAGGGGGAACGCTCACCCCTCCACTTT
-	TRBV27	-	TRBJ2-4	CASSLSGNFKNIQYF	TGTGCCAGCAGTTTATCGGGCAACTTCAAAAACATTCAGTACTTC
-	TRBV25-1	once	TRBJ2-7	CATRVTDYEQYF	TGTGCCACCAGAGTCACAGACTACGAGCAGTACTTC
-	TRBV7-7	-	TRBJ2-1	CASSDGQSRGNEQFF	TGTGCCAGCAGCGACGGTCAGTCCCGGGGCAATGAGCAGTTCTTC
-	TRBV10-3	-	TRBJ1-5	CAISERSDSPREPQHF	TGTGCCATCAGTGAGCGGTCGGACAGCCCTCGGGAGCCCCAGCATTTT
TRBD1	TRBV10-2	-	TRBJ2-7	CASSDLYSTPGQVIYEQYF	TGCGCCAGCAGTGACCTATATTCAACACCGGGACAGGTCATCTACGAGCAGTACTTC
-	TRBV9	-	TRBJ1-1	CASSLLANAEAFF	TGTGCCAGCAGCCTGTTAGCAAACGCTGAAGCTTTCTTT
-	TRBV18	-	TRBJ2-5	CASSPARSGETQYF	TGTGCCAGCTCACCAGCACGCAGCGGGGAGACCCAGTACTTC
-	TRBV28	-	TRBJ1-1	CASSLIPGDIMNTEAFF	TGTGCCAGCAGTTTAATACCGGGAGACATTATGAACACTGAAGCTTTCTTT
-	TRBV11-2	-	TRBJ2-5	CASSSLASSLRGRETQYF	TGTGCCAGCAGCTCCCTGGCGTCTTCTTTGCGGGGTCGAGAGACCCAGTACTTC
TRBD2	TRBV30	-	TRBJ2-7	CATLQRGPYEQYF	TGTGCTACGCTTCAGCGGGGACCCTACGAGCAGTACTTC
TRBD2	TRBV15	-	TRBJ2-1	CATRSGAYEQFF	TGTGCCACCCGTAGCGGGGCCTATGAGCAGTTCTTC
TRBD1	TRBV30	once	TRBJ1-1	CAWRDRGGTEAFF	TGTGCCTGGAGAGACAGGGGAGGCACTGAAGCTTTCTTT
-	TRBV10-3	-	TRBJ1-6	CAISRELNSPLHF	TGTGCCATCAGCCGAGAACTAAATTCACCCCTCCACTTT
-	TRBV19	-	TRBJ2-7	CASSISLNLREQYF	TGTGCCAGTAGTATCTCTTTAAACCTACGGGAGCAGTACTTC
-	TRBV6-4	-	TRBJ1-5	CASSEHSNQPQHF	TGTGCCAGCAGTGAGCACTCCAATCAGCCCCAGCATTTT
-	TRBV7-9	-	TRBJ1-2	CASSSTLRRAYGYTF	TGTGCCAGCAGCTCCACCCTTAGGCGGGCCTATGGCTACACCTTC
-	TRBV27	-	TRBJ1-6	CASSLSGPRGQHNSPLHF	TGTGCCAGCAGTTTATCCGGCCCCCGTGGACAGCACAATTCACCCCTCCACTTT
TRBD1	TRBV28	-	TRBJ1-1	CASRDRVLSRTKENTEAFF	TGTGCCAGCCGGGACAGGGTTTTAAGCCGGACAAAGGAGAACACTGAAGCTTTCTTT
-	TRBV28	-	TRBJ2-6	CASSLFPGSGANVLTF	TGTGCCAGCAGTTTATTCCCGGGCTCTGGGGCCAACGTCCTGACTTTC
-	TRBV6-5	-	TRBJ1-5	CASSPRRANQPQHF	TGTGCCAGCAGCCCCCGCAGGGCTAATCAGCCCCAGCATTTT
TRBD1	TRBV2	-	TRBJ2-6	CASRTTGAGANVLTF	TGTGCCAGCAGAACGACAGGGGCCGGGGCCAACGTCCTGACTTTC
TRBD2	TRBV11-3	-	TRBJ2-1	CASSPRGVREQFF	TGTGCCAGCAGCCCCCGGGGGGTCCGGGAGCAGTTCTTC
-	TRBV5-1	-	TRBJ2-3	CASSFGTASTDTQYF	TGCGCCAGCAGCTTCGGGACTGCTAGCACAGATACGCAGTATTTT
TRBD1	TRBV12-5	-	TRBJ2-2	CASGSKTGATGELFF	TGTGCTAGTGGTTCCAAGACAGGGGCCACCGGGGAGCTGTTTTTT
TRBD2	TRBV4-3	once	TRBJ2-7	CASSQDPSGGYEQYF	TGCGCCAGCAGCCAAGACCCTAGCGGGGGATACGAGCAGTACTTC
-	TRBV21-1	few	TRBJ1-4	CARAKTGNEKLFF	TGTGCCAGGGCGAAAACAGGGAATGAAAAACTGTTTTTT
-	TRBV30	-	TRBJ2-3	CAVRRTASTDTQYF	TGTGCCGTTCGCCGGACAGCCAGCACAGATACGCAGTATTTT
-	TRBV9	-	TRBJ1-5	CASSPEGSGNQPQHF	TGTGCCAGCAGCCCCGAGGGTTCGGGCAATCAGCCCCAGCATTTT
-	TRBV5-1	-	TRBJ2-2	CASSLTGAGELFF	TGCGCCAGCAGCTTAACGGGGGCCGGGGAGCTGTTTTTT
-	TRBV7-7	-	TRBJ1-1	CASSLTGNTEAFF	TGTGCTAGCAGCTTGACAGGGAACACTGAAGCTTTCTTT
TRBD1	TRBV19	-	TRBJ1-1	CASRDRGLRDTEAFF	TGTGCCAGTCGGGACAGGGGGCTAAGGGACACTGAAGCTTTCTTT
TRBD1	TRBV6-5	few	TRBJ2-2	CASGIQDRVSGELFF	TGTGCCAGCGGTATTCAGGACAGGGTCTCCGGGGAGCTGTTTTTT
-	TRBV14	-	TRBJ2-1	CASSQGPRTRDEQFF	TGTGCCAGCAGCCAAGGTCCACGCACCCGGGATGAGCAGTTCTTC
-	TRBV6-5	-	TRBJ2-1	CASSYAGRRGEQFF	TGTGCCAGCAGTTACGCGGGGCGACGTGGTGAGCAGTTCTTC